These 13 T cell receptor beta chains share one sample of origin, sequenced in a study of T-cell reconstitution after alpha-beta-depleted transplantation in children (dated by TCRdb to about 2016). Preparation of the library involved PCR. The reads were generated on an Illumina HiSeq 2500. To normalize quantification of the TCRbeta repertoire, the TCR libraries were built with molecular barcoding that relied on unique molecular identifiers. TCRdb applied fastp at Q25 and MiXCR to the public reads, then kept only in-frame beta chains. All rows with the same CDR3 protein become a single entry with the most common DNA and genes. The sample data list fewer than 400,000 distinct CDR3 sequences, and around 25% of these were observed just once. The top ten clones comprise about 10% of the sample. In light of the paper, this sample's treatment or condition label describes: allogeneic hematopoietic cell transplantation with graft depleted of TCRalphabeta T cells and CD19 B cells.

This specimen consisted of PBMCs, mostly from graft donor cells, obtained 180 days after TCRalphabeta/CD19-depleted stem cell transplant. The receptors derive from a male patient younger than 18 who had a stem cell transplant for acute lymphoblastic leukemia, so the T cells may come from the graft donor.

This rearrangement joins TRBV27 to TRBJ2-1, with D tentatively TRBD2 (6 bases). The germline gives CDR1 MNHEY, CDR2 SMNVEV (reference sequence). CDR3 length: 16 amino acids. Trimming took off 3 bases at V and 1 base at J, with 13 bases between the two ends. The DNA of the CDR3 is TGTGCCAGCAGTTTCTCCGGAGGACTATCCTACAATGAGCAGTTCTTC. This sequence encodes CASSFSGGLSYNEQFF.

The chain couples TRBV5-1 to TRBJ2-5; 11 positions match TRBD2. V lost 0 bases and J lost 5; bases outside the gene matches: 6. This CDR3 comprises 16 residues. Germline CDR1 is SGHRS and CDR2 is YFSETQ. CDR3 region: CASSLALAGGRETQYF. The CDR3 nucleotides read TGCGCCAGCAGCTTGGCCCTAGCGGGAGGAAGGGAGACCCAGTACTTC.

CDR3 residues: CASSWTGGSYGYTF. In DNA, the CDR3 is TGTGCCAGCAGCTGGACAGGCGGTAGCTATGGCTACACCTTC. The J gene is TRBJ1-2, the V gene TRBV12-3 or TRBV12-4; 7 bases agree with TRBD1. Trimming removed 6 bases from V and 4 bases from J; junction bases left unmatched: 8. The CDR3 has 14 amino acids.

V usage is TRBV10-3 and J usage is TRBJ2-4, with a tentative D call TRBD1 (5 bases). Germline loops: CDR1 ENHRY, CDR2 SYGVKD. Between the trimmed V and J ends, which lost 3 bases and 2 bases, there was a span of 14 bases. This CDR3 is built from 16 residues. CDR3 in DNA: TGTGCCATCAGTGACGGACATTTCGGACCCAAAAACATTCAGTACTTC. Its protein is CAISDGHFGPKNIQYF.

This clonotype was found a few times. V gene TRBV6-1 combines with J gene TRBJ2-4; D tentatively reads TRBD1 or TRBD2 (6 bases each). The CDR3 runs to 16 residues. V was shortened by 5 bases and J by 0 bases, with 14 bases between the two germline ends. Germline-derived CDR1 and CDR2 are MNHNS and SASEGT. CDR3 coding DNA: TGTGCCAGCAGTCCCCTTCCGGGGGCAGCCAAAAACATTCAGTACTTC. Residues: CASSPLPGAAKNIQYF.

The V gene is TRBV15, the J gene TRBJ2-3; D may be TRBD1 (5 bases). The CDR3 runs 16 residues. V was shortened by 5 bases and J by 1 base, with 16 bases between the two germline ends. Germline loops: CDR1 LNHNV, CDR2 YYDKDF (reference sequence). The CDR3 nucleotides read TGTGCCACCAGCCTTCGGCAGGGCGACCGCACAGATACGCAGTATTTT. Translation: CATSLRQGDRTDTQYF.

V gene TRBV27 combines with J gene TRBJ1-2, with D unclear. Germline-derived CDR1 and CDR2 are MNHEY and SMNVEV (reference sequence). The CDR3 runs to 15 residues. V dropped 4 bases and J dropped 4 bases, with 16 bases sitting between them. CDR3 bases: TGTGCCAGCAGTTCGATAATGGCTGTTGCCTATGGCTACACCTTC. It is translated as CASSSIMAVAYGYTF.

The J gene is TRBJ1-2, the V gene TRBV20-1; D is unclear. This CDR3 region has 14 residues. V was pared by 3 bases and J by 2 bases, with 13 bases between. CDR1 DFQATT and CDR2 SNEGSKA come from the germline V gene (reference sequence). The chain's CDR3 is CSASIPTGNYGYTF. The CDR3, as DNA: TGCAGTGCTAGTATTCCAACGGGGAACTATGGCTACACCTTC.

The rearrangement joins TRBV10-3 to TRBJ2-1, with 10 positions matching TRBD2. The CDR3 is made up of 15 amino acids. Germline V gene lookup returns CDR1 ENHRY and CDR2 SYGVKD. V trimming: 2 bases; J trimming: 7 bases; junction bases outside the gene matches: 5. CDR3 sequence: CAISETGTSANEQFF. As DNA, the CDR3 is TGTGCCATCAGTGAGACCGGGACTAGCGCTAATGAGCAGTTCTTC.

This clonotype was counted a few times. This chain's CDR3 is CASHGTSKGNEQFF. The CDR3 DNA reads as TGTGCCAGCCACGGGACTAGCAAGGGCAATGAGCAGTTCTTC. The gene calls are TRBV3-1 and TRBJ2-1; TRBD2 matches at 9 bases. This CDR3 has 14 residues. Looked up from germline, CDR1 is LGHDT and CDR2 is YNNKEL (reference sequence). Germline trimming cut 8 bases from V and 6 bases from J; bases unmatched to any gene: 8.

The chain has TRBV5-6 and TRBJ1-4; no firm D call. The germline V gene encodes CDR1 SGHDT and CDR2 YYEEEE. The CDR3 consists of 15 residues. Trimming cost V 1 base and J 8 bases, with 15 bases left between them. The CDR3 spells CASSLNVARSEKLFF. The CDR3 DNA reads TGTGCCAGCAGCTTGAACGTGGCCCGAAGCGAAAAACTGTTTTTT.

This clonotype was detected many times. V usage is TRBV7-3 and J usage is TRBJ2-3; D is possibly TRBD1 (5 bases). Germline-derived CDR1 and CDR2 are SGHTA and FQGTGA. This CDR3 has 14 residues. Trimming stripped 6 bases from V and 3 bases from J, with 13 bases between. The CDR3, as DNA: TGTGCCAGCAGTACGCAGGGATCTACAGATACGCAGTATTTT. Encoded protein: CASSTQGSTDTQYF. Full variable domain (missing parts from reference TRBV7-3 and TRBJ2-3): GAGVSQTPSNKVTEKGKYVELRCDPISGHTALYWYRQSLGQGPEFLIYFQGTGAADDSGLPNDRFFAVRPEGSVSTLKIQRTERGDSAVYLCASSTQGSTDTQYFGPGTRLTVL.

This clonotype was seen more than once but under ten times. The chain combines TRBV20-1 with TRBJ2-5; D possibly uses TRBD1 or TRBD2 (6 bases each). The CDR3 is 13 residues long. CDR1 and CDR2 (germline): DFQATT, SNEGSKA (reference sequence). V gave up 3 bases and J gave up 4 bases, with 12 bases separating them. In DNA form, the CDR3 reads TGCAGTGCTAGTGTTGGGGGGCTAGAGACCCAGTACTTC. Its translation is CSASVGGLETQYF.